This T cell receptor (beta chain) emerged from a study of human T cells and chemical hapten exposure. As to time point: patch test 1, 2 weeks after DPC sensitization. The treatment was: therapeutic diphenylcyclopropenone sensitization with weekly scalp DPC. CDR1 and CDR2 from the germline V gene are MNHEY and SVGAGI. V shed 5 bases and J shed 0 bases, with 17 bases lying between them. CDR3 length equals 16 residues. MiXCR was run by TCRdb on the RACE reads, yielding one entry per CDR3 protein. The sample includes 300,000 to 350,000 distinct CDR3 sequences, about 7% seen only once; the top ten take approximately 8%.

The rearrangement joins TRBV6-5 to TRBJ2-7; D remains ambiguous. The sequence derives from a woman younger than 35 with alopecia areata. Some clones in this sample may be carry-over from other donors' samples. The specimen comprised whole blood, sampled in connection with sensitization to the hapten diphenylcyclopropenone (DPC). CDR3 DNA sequence: TGTGCCAGCAGTCCCCGGCCGGCACATCCCTCCTACGAGCAGTACTTC. Residues: CASSPRPAHPSYEQYF.